The 21 T cell receptor beta chains listed next were all sequenced from one sample in a study of T cell changes during pregnancy in multiple sclerosis. TCRdb's copy holds only in-frame clones and misses some; the assay was immunoSEQ multiplex PCR. Among 65,000 to 95,000 clones listed, 90% to 95% were seen once. Sequencing used peripheral blood, obtained after pregnancy. Receptors were obtained from a female donor in good health, enrolled as a control in a pregnancy study.

V and J are TRBV2 and TRBJ2-7; D is ambiguous. V dropped 4 bases and J dropped 4 bases, with 8 bases sitting between them. The CDR3 runs 12 residues. CDR1 and CDR2 (germline): SNHLY, FYNNEI. Here the CDR3 reads CASSASGYEQYF. In DNA form, the CDR3 reads TGTGCCAGCAGTGCTTCAGGTTACGAGCAGTACTTC. The full variable domain, rest sourced from reference TRBV2 and TRBJ2-7, is EPEVTQTPSHQVTQMGQEVILRCVPISNHLYFYWYRQILGQKVEFLVSFYNNEISEKSEIFDDQFSVERPDGSNFTLKIRSTKLEDSAMYFCASSASGYEQYFGPGTRLTVT.

The chain carries TRBV7-9 and TRBJ2-7; 7 bases are shared with TRBD1. The trim removed 0 bases at V and 0 bases at J, leaving 2 bases unmatched. Germline V gene sequence: CDR1 SEHNR, CDR2 FQNEAQ (reference sequence). The CDR3 runs 15 residues. The CDR3 region is CASSLATGISYEQYF. The CDR3 DNA is TGTGCCAGCAGCTTAGCGACAGGGATCTCCTACGAGCAGTACTTC.

The chain carries TRBV11-2 and TRBJ1-2; a weak D match, TRBD1 (5 bases). The germline CDR1 and CDR2 sequences are SGHAT and FQNNGV. Trimming stripped 3 bases from V and 5 bases from J, with 7 bases between. The CDR3 totals 12 residues. CDR3: CASSFRQYGYTF. CDR3 sequence (DNA): TGTGCCAGCAGCTTTCGACAGTATGGCTACACCTTC. The entire variable domain, with the rest obtained from reference TRBV11-2 and TRBJ1-2, is as follows: EAGVAQSPRYKIIEKRQSVAFWCNPISGHATLYWYQQILGQGPKLLIQFQNNGVVDDSQLPKDRFSAERLKGVDSTLKIQPAKLEDSAVYLCASSFRQYGYTFGSGTRLTVV.

The chain recombines TRBV9 with TRBJ2-1; TRBD2 aligns across 8 bases. Germline trimming cut 3 bases from V and 8 bases from J; bases unmatched to any gene: 7. CDR1 and CDR2 (germline): SGDLS, YYNGEE. This CDR3 spans 14 amino acids. CDR3 nucleotides: TGTGCCAGCAGCGAAGCCCCACTAGCGGATGAGCAGTTCTTC. As protein: CASSEAPLADEQFF.

V gene TRBV15 combines with J gene TRBJ2-1; TRBD2 aligns across 13 bases. Germline V gene lookup returns CDR1 LNHNV and CDR2 YYDKDF (reference sequence). This CDR3 comprises 15 residues. V lost 5 bases to trimming and J lost 7 bases; unmatched junction nucleotides: 5. The CDR3 DNA reads as TGTGCCACCAGCTTCAGGACTAGCGGGAGAAATGAGCAGTTCTTC. Its translation is CATSFRTSGRNEQFF.

The V gene is TRBV6-1, the J gene TRBJ1-5; 9 positions agree with TRBD1. CDR3 size: 14 residues. CDR1 and CDR2 (germline): MNHNS, SASEGT. J was trimmed by 7 bases and V by 7 bases; bases with no gene match: 8. The CDR3 DNA reads as TGTGCCAGCAACGACAGGGGGGGCCTGCAGCCCCAGCATTTT. It is translated as CASNDRGGLQPQHF.

The chain is built from TRBV10-2 and TRBJ1-2; a weak D match, TRBD1 (6 bases). The germline V gene encodes CDR1 WSHSY and CDR2 SAAADI. This CDR3 is built from 14 residues. The ends were cut back, 0 bases at V and 8 bases at J, with 13 bases in the middle. The CDR3 coding sequence is TGCGCCAGCAGTGAGTCGGGGGCCAATGGGGGCTACACCTTC. Its translation: CASSESGANGGYTF.

V gene TRBV28 combines with J gene TRBJ2-3; 13 bases agree with TRBD2. The germline V gene has CDR1 MDHEN and CDR2 SYDVKM. The CDR3 is made up of 16 amino acids. Trimming took 6 bases from V and 6 from J; bases not matched to a gene: 9. The CDR3 DNA follows: TGTGCCAGCAGCACCACTAGCGGGAGGGTACGTGATACGCAGTATTTT. As protein: CASSTTSGRVRDTQYF.

The rearrangement joins TRBV5-1 to TRBJ2-2, with a possible D match to TRBD2 (5 bases). The V end was cut by 3 bases, the J end by 4 bases, with 13 bases between. The CDR3 runs to 15 residues. From germline, CDR1 is SGHRS and CDR2 YFSETQ. As DNA, the CDR3 is TGCGCCAGCAGCTCTCTAGCCACGAGCACCGGGGAGCTGTTTTTT. Translated: CASSSLATSTGELFF.

The V gene is TRBV5-8, the J gene TRBJ2-1, with TRBD1 identical over 7 bases. The length of the CDR3 is 15 residues. Germline trimming cut 0 bases from V and 10 bases from J; bases unmatched to any gene: 10. CDR1 and CDR2 (germline): SGHTS, YDEGEE. This chain's CDR3 is CASSLAQGVSTEQFF. In nucleotides, the CDR3 is TGTGCCAGCAGCTTGGCCCAGGGGGTCTCAACGGAGCAGTTCTTC.

This clone was picked up a small number of times. The V gene is TRBV7-8, the J gene TRBJ1-1, with D maybe TRBD1 (5 bases). Germline V gives CDR1 SGHVS, CDR2 FQNEAQ. The CDR3 consists of 11 residues. The CDR3 here is CASQGVTEAFF. The CDR3 nucleotides read TGTGCTTCGCAGGGCGTCACTGAAGCTTTCTTT.

J is TRBJ1-3 and V is TRBV4-2; the D gene is possibly TRBD1 (5 bases). This CDR3 is 15 amino acids long. Germline V gene data show CDR1 as LGHNA and CDR2 as YNFKEQ. V lost 1 base to trimming and J lost 4 bases, with 11 bases between them. The CDR3 DNA follows: TGTGCCAGCAGCCAAGGGGGGGTGGGCGGAAACACCATATATTTT. Translating it yields CASSQGGVGGNTIYF.

The rearrangement uses TRBV9 and TRBJ2-1; possibly TRBD1 for D (6 bases). Germline assignment: CDR1 SGDLS and CDR2 YYNGEE. V lost 4 bases and J lost 1, with 21 bases in between. The CDR3 has 18 residues. The CDR3 protein is CASSTQIGGSRSYNEQFF. The CDR3 DNA reads as TGTGCCAGCAGCACCCAAATAGGGGGTTCTAGGTCCTACAATGAGCAGTTCTTC.

This clone was seen just once. This chain uses TRBV14 with TRBJ2-7; 7 bases map to TRBD2. V lost 3 bases to trimming and J lost 6 bases; unmatched junction nucleotides: 11. CDR1 is SGHDN, CDR2 FVKESK, per germline. The CDR3 is made up of 15 amino acids. The DNA for the CDR3 is TGTGCCAGCAGCCACCTAAGTCAGGGAGGGAGCGAGCAGTACTTC. Protein: CASSHLSQGGSEQYF.

This clone has only a few counts. The genes are TRBV30 and TRBJ1-1; D may be TRBD1 (6 bases). From germline, CDR1 is GTSNPN and CDR2 SVGIG (reference sequence). Deletions cut 1 base from V and 6 bases from J, with 9 bases between. The CDR3 totals 12 residues. DNA for the CDR3: TGTGCCTGGAGTGACAGGGCGTCTGAAGCTTTCTTT. Amino acids: CAWSDRASEAFF.

This clone was picked up one time. V gene TRBV5-1 combines with J gene TRBJ1-4, with D unclear. The V gene's germline CDR1 is SGHRS and CDR2 YFSETQ. The V and J ends lost 2 bases and 8 bases respectively, with 10 bases between them. The length of the CDR3 is 13 residues. The CDR3 DNA follows: TGCGCCAGCAGCTTAGCCTCAGGCGAAAAACTGTTTTTT. Amino acids: CASSLASGEKLFF.

V is TRBV10-1 and J is TRBJ2-5; TRBD1 is a possible D gene (6 bases). This CDR3 contains 13 residues. Per germline, CDR1 WNHNN and CDR2 SYGVQD (reference sequence). Trimming stripped 5 bases from V and 5 bases from J, with 12 bases between. CDR3 nucleotide sequence: TGCGCCAGCAGTTGGCAGGGGCGGGAGACCCAGTACTTC. It codes for CASSWQGRETQYF.

The genes are TRBV20-1 and TRBJ2-1; a weak D match, TRBD2 (6 bases). This CDR3 spans 11 amino acids. The V gene's germline CDR1 is DFQATT and CDR2 SNEGSKA (reference sequence). V shed 5 bases and J shed 8 bases, with 10 bases lying between them. The CDR3 bases are TGCAGTGCTCCCCGACTAGATGAGCAGTTCTTC. Residues: CSAPRLDEQFF.

In its sample, this clone ranks as medium-sized. The chain combines TRBV6-4 with TRBJ2-5; perhaps TRBD2 as D (6 bases). Germline CDR1 and CDR2: MRHNA and SNTAGT. V was pared by 2 bases and J by 2 bases, with 6 bases between. This CDR3 spans 13 amino acids. The CDR3 DNA reads as TGTGCCAGCAGTGACGGGACTCAAGAGACCCAGTACTTC. Amino acids: CASSDGTQETQYF.

The V and J genes are TRBV18 and TRBJ2-2; D perhaps matches TRBD2 (5 bases). The CDR3 is 16 amino acids. The germline CDR1 and CDR2 sequences are KGHSH and LQKENI. Trimming shortened V by 3 bases and J by 4 bases, and 15 bases separated the two germline ends. CDR3 residues: CASSPYAGRGTGELFF. DNA of the CDR3: TGTGCCAGCTCACCTTATGCGGGTCGAGGCACCGGGGAGCTGTTTTTT.

This clone was detected only a few times. This rearrangement joins TRBV7-2 to TRBJ2-7; unclear D gene. The CDR3 extends over 13 amino acids. Per germline, CDR1 SGHTA and CDR2 FQGNSA. The V end lost 3 bases, the J end lost 3 bases, and 9 bases lay between the germline ends. CDR3 sequence (DNA): TGTGCCAGCAGCTTGCGGAGACTCTACGAGCAGTACTTC. This codes for CASSLRRLYEQYF.